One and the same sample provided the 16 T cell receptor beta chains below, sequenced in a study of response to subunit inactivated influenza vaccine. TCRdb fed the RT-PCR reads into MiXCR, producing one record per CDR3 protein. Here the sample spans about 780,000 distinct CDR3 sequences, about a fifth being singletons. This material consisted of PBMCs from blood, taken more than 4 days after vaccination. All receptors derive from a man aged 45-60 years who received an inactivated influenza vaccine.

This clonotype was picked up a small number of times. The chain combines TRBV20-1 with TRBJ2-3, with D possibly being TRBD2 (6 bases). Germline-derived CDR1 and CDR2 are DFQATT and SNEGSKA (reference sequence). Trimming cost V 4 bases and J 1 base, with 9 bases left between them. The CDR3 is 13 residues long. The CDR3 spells CSAIRGGTDTQYF. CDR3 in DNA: TGCAGTGCTATCCGCGGGGGCACAGATACGCAGTATTTT.

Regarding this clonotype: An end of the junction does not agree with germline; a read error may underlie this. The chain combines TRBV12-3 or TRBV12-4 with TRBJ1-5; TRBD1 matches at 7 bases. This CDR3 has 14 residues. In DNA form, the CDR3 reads TGTGCCAGCAGCGGGACAGAAAGTGGCCAGCACCAGCATTTT. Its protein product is CASSGTESGQHQHF.

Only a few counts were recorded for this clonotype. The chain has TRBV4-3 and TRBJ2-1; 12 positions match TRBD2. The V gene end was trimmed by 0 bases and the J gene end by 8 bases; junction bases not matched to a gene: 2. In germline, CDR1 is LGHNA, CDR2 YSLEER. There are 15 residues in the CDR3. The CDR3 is CASSQDGLAGYEQFF. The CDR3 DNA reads TGCGCCAGCAGCCAAGACGGACTAGCGGGGTATGAGCAGTTCTTC.

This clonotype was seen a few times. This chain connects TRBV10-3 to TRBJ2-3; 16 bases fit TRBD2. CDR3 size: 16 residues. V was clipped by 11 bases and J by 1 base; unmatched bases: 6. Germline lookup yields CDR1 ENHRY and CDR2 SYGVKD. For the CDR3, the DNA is TGTGCCTTCTCGGGACTAGCGGGAGGGGGCACAGATACGCAGTATTTT. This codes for CAFSGLAGGGTDTQYF.

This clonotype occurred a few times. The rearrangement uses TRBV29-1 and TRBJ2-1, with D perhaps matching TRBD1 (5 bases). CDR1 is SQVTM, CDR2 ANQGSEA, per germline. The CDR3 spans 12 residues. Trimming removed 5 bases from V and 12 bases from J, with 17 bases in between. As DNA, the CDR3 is TGCAGCGTTACCCTGGAAGGTAGGGGGCAGTTCTTC. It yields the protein CSVTLEGRGQFF.

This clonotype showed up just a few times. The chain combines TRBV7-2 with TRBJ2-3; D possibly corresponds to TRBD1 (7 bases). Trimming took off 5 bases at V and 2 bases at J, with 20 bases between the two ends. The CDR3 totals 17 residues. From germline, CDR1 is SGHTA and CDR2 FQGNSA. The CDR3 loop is CASSRQGGSGYTDTQYF. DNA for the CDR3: TGTGCCAGCAGCCGGCAGGGGGGAAGCGGTTACACAGATACGCAGTATTTT.

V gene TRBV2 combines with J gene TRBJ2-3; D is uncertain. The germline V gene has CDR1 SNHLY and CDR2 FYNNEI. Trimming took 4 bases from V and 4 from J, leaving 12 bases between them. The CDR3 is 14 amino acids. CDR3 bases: TGTGCCAGCAGTGTAGTCTTCAGACCAGATACGCAGTATTTT. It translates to CASSVVFRPDTQYF.

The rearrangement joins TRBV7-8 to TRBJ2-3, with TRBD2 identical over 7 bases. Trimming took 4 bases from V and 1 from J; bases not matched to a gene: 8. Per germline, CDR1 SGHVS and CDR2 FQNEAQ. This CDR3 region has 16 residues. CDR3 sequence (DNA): TGTGCCAGCAGCTCCCCCTGGGGGGGAGGCACAGATACGCAGTATTTT. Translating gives CASSSPWGGGTDTQYF.

CDR3: CASSNPGTTISYEQYF. The CDR3 bases are TGTGCCAGCAGTAACCCCGGGACTACCATCTCCTACGAGCAGTACTTC. This chain uses TRBV6-2 or TRBV6-3 with TRBJ2-7, with 7 bases matching TRBD2. CDR3 length: 16 residues. Germline V gene sequence: CDR1 MNHEY, CDR2 SVGEGT. Unmatched junction bases numbered 10, after V lost 5 bases and J lost 0 bases.

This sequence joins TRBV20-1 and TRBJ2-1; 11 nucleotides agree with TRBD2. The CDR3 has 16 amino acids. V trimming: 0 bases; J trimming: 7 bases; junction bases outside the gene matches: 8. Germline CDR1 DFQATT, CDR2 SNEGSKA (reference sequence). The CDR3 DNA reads TGCAGTGCTAGAGACTACTTTACTAGCGGGAGAAATGAGCAGTTCTTC. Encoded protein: CSARDYFTSGRNEQFF.

In DNA form, the CDR3 reads TGTGCCACCAGTGGTAGGGATTTAGGCTACACCTTC. Translating gives CATSGRDLGYTF. The chain has TRBV24-1 and TRBJ1-2; D ambiguous. The CDR3 consists of 12 residues. V lost 5 bases and J 8 bases, leaving 11 bases between the germline ends. Germline CDR1 and CDR2: KGHDR and SFDVKD.

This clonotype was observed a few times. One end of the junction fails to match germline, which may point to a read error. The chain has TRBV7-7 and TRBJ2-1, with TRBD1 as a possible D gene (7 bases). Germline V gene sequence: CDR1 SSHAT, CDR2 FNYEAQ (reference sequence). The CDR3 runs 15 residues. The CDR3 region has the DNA TGTGCTAGCAGCTTAGGCAGGGGGGCAATCAATGAGCAGTTCTTC. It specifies CASSLGRGAINEQFF.

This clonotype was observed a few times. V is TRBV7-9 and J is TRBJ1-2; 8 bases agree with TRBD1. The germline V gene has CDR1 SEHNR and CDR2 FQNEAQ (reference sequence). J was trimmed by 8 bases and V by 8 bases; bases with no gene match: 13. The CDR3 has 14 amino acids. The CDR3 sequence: CASRGTGHFGGYTF. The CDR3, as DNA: TGTGCCAGCCGAGGGACAGGCCATTTTGGGGGCTACACCTTC.

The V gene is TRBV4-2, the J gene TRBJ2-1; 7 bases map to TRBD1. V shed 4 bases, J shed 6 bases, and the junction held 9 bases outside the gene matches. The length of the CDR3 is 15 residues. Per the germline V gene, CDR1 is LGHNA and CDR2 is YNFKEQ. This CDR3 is CASSLREGAGNEQFF. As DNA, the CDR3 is TGTGCCAGCAGCCTTCGCGAGGGGGCTGGCAATGAGCAGTTCTTC.

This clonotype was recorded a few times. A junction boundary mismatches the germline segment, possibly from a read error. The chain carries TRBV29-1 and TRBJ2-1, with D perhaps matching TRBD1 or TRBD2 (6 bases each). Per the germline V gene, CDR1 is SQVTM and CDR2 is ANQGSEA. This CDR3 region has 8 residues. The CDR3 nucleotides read TGCAGCGTTGAGGAGGGGGTCTTC. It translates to CSVEEGVF.

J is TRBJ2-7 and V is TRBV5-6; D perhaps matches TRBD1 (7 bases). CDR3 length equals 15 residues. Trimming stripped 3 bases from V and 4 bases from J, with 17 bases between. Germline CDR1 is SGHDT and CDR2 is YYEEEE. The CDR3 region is CASSWGGTAIYEQYF. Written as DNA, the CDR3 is TGTGCCAGCAGCTGGGGCGGGACAGCTATTTACGAGCAGTACTTC.